What follows are 19 T cell receptor beta chains derived from one specimen sequenced in a study of T cells in Graves' hyperthyroidism and ophthalmopathy. The CDR3 regions of TCR beta were amplified from RNA transcripts. An initial round of RT-PCR targeting the TCR CDR3 relied on the HTBI primer set. TCRdb redid the calling of the multiplex PCR reads with MiXCR, one entry per CDR3 protein. The table records 300,000 to 500,000 distinct CDR3 sequences, around an eighth of them present only once. Sequencing was carried out using blood. These receptor sequences come from a man aged 45-65 years with Graves' ophthalmopathy.

This clonotype occurred many times. This chain joins TRBV18 and TRBJ2-7, with a tentative D call TRBD2 (7 bases). There are 14 residues in the CDR3. Germline-derived CDR1 and CDR2 are KGHSH and LQKENI. V was clipped by 2 bases and J by 5 bases, with 13 bases between them. The CDR3: CASSPGGGGDEQYF. The CDR3 nucleotides are TGTGCCAGCTCACCAGGAGGAGGGGGGGACGAGCAGTACTTC.

This clonotype has a count of ten or more. The V gene is TRBV7-2, the J gene TRBJ2-1, with 13 nucleotides matching TRBD2. J gave up 5 bases and V 3 bases, and 4 bases lay outside the gene matches. Looked up from germline, CDR1 is SGHTA and CDR2 is FQGNSA. This CDR3 comprises 16 residues. CDR3 DNA sequence: TGTGCCAGCAGCTTCTCGGGACTAGCGGGAAACAATGAGCAGTTCTTC. It yields the protein CASSFSGLAGNNEQFF.

This chain links TRBV2 with TRBJ1-6; TRBD1 matches 9 bases. The ends lost 1 base at V and 9 bases at J; junction bases unmatched: 1. The germline V gene encodes CDR1 SNHLY and CDR2 FYNNEI. The CDR3 spans 14 residues. The DNA of the CDR3 is TGTGCCAGCAGTGAAGAGACAGGGGGTTCACCCCTCCACTTT. This gives the protein CASSEETGGSPLHF. The full variable domain, rest sourced from reference TRBV2 and TRBJ1-6, is EPEVTQTPSHQVTQMGQEVILRCVPISNHLYFYWYRQILGQKVEFLVSFYNNEISEKSEIFDDQFSVERPDGSNFTLKIRSTKLEDSAMYFCASSEETGGSPLHFGNGTRLTVT.

This clonotype turned up a few times. The V gene is TRBV5-8, the J gene TRBJ2-1, with 8 bases matching TRBD1. The CDR3 is 18 residues long. V lost 9 bases, J lost 4 bases, and 21 bases stayed unmatched. CDR1 is SGHTS and CDR2 is YDEGEE in the germline V gene. Here the CDR3 DNA reads TGTGCCACCACTGCTGTGGGCCGGGGGACAGGATATTACAATGAGCAGTTCTTC. This translates into CATTAVGRGTGYYNEQFF.

The table lists this clonotype with many counts. V usage is TRBV6-1 and J usage is TRBJ2-7, with TRBD2 matching 13 bases. V lost 0 bases to trimming and J lost 3 bases; unmatched junction nucleotides: 8. The CDR3 runs to 18 residues. Germline CDR1 MNHNS, CDR2 SASEGT. The CDR3 bases are TGTGCCAGCAGTGAAGCAATTCATGGACTAGCGGGAGTCTACGAGCAGTACTTC. It is translated as CASSEAIHGLAGVYEQYF.

This clonotype appeared many times. This rearrangement joins TRBV7-2 to TRBJ2-7, with D maybe TRBD2 (6 bases). The CDR3 extends over 16 amino acids. From germline, CDR1 is SGHTA and CDR2 FQGNSA. V was shortened by 1 base and J by 9 bases, with 22 bases between the two germline ends. The CDR3 reads CASSLGSSGRGTLQYF. In nucleotides, the CDR3 is TGTGCCAGCAGCTTAGGTTCCTCGGGACGGGGGACTTTGCAGTACTTC.

In its sample, this clonotype was seen a few times. Here the CDR3 DNA reads TGTGCCAGCAGCCAAGACAGGGGAATCCGTGGCTACACCTTC. This encodes CASSQDRGIRGYTF. The genes are TRBV4-2 and TRBJ1-2; possible D gene TRBD1, 6 bases. CDR3 length: 14 amino acids. Germline V gene lookup returns CDR1 LGHNA and CDR2 YNFKEQ. V was trimmed by 0 bases and J by 7 bases, leaving 12 bases between them.

This clonotype has only a few counts. The CDR3: CASRTPRDGYEQYF. As DNA, the CDR3 is TGTGCCAGCAGAACCCCCCGGGACGGTTACGAGCAGTACTTC. V is TRBV28 and J is TRBJ2-7; D tentatively reads TRBD1 or TRBD2 (5 bases each). The length of the CDR3 is 14 residues. The V gene's germline CDR1 is MDHEN and CDR2 SYDVKM. Trimming cost V 6 bases and J 4 bases, with 16 bases left between them.

This clonotype has ten or more counts. The chain links TRBV29-1 to TRBJ1-2, with D possibly TRBD1 on 5 matching bases. Trimming pared 4 bases from V and 3 bases from J, leaving 15 bases between. The CDR3 has 14 amino acids. Germline assignment: CDR1 SQVTM and CDR2 ANQGSEA. CDR3 nucleotide sequence: TGCAGCGTTGGACCGACGGGGCTTGACTATGGCTACACCTTC. Protein product: CSVGPTGLDYGYTF. The variable domain in full, with the rest retrieved from reference TRBV29-1 and TRBJ1-2, is SAVISQKPSRDICQRGTSLTIQCQVDSQVTMMFWYRQQPGQSLTLIATANQGSEATYESGFVIDKFPISRPNLTFSTLTVSNMSPEDSSIYLCSVGPTGLDYGYTFGSGTRLTVV.

This clonotype occurred a few times. The rearrangement joins TRBV3-1 to TRBJ2-7; 9 bases map to TRBD2. The CDR3 totals 17 residues. J gave up 1 base and V 1 base, and 8 bases lay outside the gene matches. Germline V lookup: CDR1 LGHDT, CDR2 YNNKEL (reference sequence). The CDR3 loop reads CASSQGYPGLASYEQYF. CDR3 nucleotide sequence: TGTGCCAGCAGCCAAGGTTATCCGGGACTAGCTTCCTACGAGCAGTACTTC.

This clonotype was seen repeatedly, ten times or more. This chain uses TRBV6-5 with TRBJ2-5; no clear D gene. V lost 0 bases and J lost 2, with 7 bases in between. CDR3 length: 14 amino acids. The V gene's germline CDR1 is MNHEY and CDR2 SVGAGI. As DNA, the CDR3 is TGTGCCAGCAGTTACTCGCACCTACAAGAGACCCAGTACTTC. It specifies CASSYSHLQETQYF.

The table lists this clonotype with many counts. The chain recombines TRBV20-1 with TRBJ2-7, with D possibly being TRBD2 (5 bases). The CDR3 runs to 15 residues. V was trimmed by 0 bases and J by 1 base, leaving 13 bases between them. Germline assignment: CDR1 DFQATT and CDR2 SNEGSKA (reference sequence). The CDR3 sequence is CSARDPSGPSYEQYF. The CDR3 DNA is TGCAGTGCTAGAGATCCAAGCGGCCCTTCCTACGAGCAGTACTTC.

Only a few counts were recorded for this clonotype. The chain couples TRBV6-1 to TRBJ2-3; no reliable D call. Germline-derived CDR1 and CDR2 are MNHNS and SASEGT. This CDR3 spans 15 amino acids. V was trimmed by 2 bases and J by 2 bases, leaving 11 bases between them. The CDR3 is CASSESQVPTDTQYF. The CDR3 DNA reads as TGTGCCAGCAGTGAAAGCCAAGTTCCCACAGATACGCAGTATTTT.

The rearrangement links TRBV6-1 to TRBJ2-1; maybe TRBD2 (5 bases). Germline CDR1 and CDR2: MNHNS and SASEGT. The CDR3 is 16 residues long. The V end was cut by 6 bases, the J end by 6 bases, with 21 bases between. CDR3 loop: CASSPPGIRGGNEQFF. CDR3 bases: TGTGCCAGCAGCCCTCCCGGGATCCGAGGAGGCAATGAGCAGTTCTTC.

The gene calls are TRBV29-1 and TRBJ2-1, with D perhaps TRBD1 (5 bases). The V gene's germline CDR1 is SQVTM and CDR2 ANQGSEA. V lost 7 bases and J 9 bases, leaving 13 bases between the germline ends. The CDR3 contains 11 residues. CDR3 bases: TGCAGCGGGAGTCAGGGCAGTGAGCAGTTCTTC. As protein: CSGSQGSEQFF.

This clonotype was observed many times. This chain uses TRBV5-1 with TRBJ1-6, with unresolved D. Trimming left V 0 bases short and J 6 bases short, with 4 bases between. CDR1 and CDR2 (germline): SGHRS, YFSETQ. The CDR3 has 13 residues. CDR3 DNA: TGCGCCAGCAGCTTGGACACTAATTCACCCCTCCACTTT. Translated, it gives CASSLDTNSPLHF.

This clonotype was picked up a small number of times. V gene TRBV28 combines with J gene TRBJ2-1, with D possibly being TRBD2 (6 bases). The CDR3 consists of 17 residues. The V gene's germline CDR1 is MDHEN and CDR2 SYDVKM. V was pared by 4 bases and J by 0 bases, with 16 bases between. This chain's CDR3 is CASSSEAAGSSYNEQFF. The CDR3 nucleotides are TGTGCCAGCAGTTCAGAGGCGGCGGGGAGCTCCTACAATGAGCAGTTCTTC.

V usage is TRBV2 and J usage is TRBJ2-5; TRBD1 matches 10 bases. The CDR3 spans 14 residues. Unmatched junction bases numbered 2, after V lost 3 bases and J lost 4 bases. CDR1 is SNHLY and CDR2 is FYNNEI in the germline V gene. This chain's CDR3 is CASSETGGPETQYF. The CDR3 bases are TGTGCCAGCAGTGAGACAGGGGGCCCAGAGACCCAGTACTTC.

The V call is TRBV9, the J call TRBJ2-7; no clear D. Trimming removed 8 bases at V and 3 bases at J, with 15 bases between. The germline gives CDR1 SGDLS, CDR2 YYNGEE. The CDR3 has 13 amino acids. The CDR3 DNA is TGTGCCAGGCAGGACCTTCCCATCTACGAGCAGTACTTC. It is translated as CARQDLPIYEQYF.